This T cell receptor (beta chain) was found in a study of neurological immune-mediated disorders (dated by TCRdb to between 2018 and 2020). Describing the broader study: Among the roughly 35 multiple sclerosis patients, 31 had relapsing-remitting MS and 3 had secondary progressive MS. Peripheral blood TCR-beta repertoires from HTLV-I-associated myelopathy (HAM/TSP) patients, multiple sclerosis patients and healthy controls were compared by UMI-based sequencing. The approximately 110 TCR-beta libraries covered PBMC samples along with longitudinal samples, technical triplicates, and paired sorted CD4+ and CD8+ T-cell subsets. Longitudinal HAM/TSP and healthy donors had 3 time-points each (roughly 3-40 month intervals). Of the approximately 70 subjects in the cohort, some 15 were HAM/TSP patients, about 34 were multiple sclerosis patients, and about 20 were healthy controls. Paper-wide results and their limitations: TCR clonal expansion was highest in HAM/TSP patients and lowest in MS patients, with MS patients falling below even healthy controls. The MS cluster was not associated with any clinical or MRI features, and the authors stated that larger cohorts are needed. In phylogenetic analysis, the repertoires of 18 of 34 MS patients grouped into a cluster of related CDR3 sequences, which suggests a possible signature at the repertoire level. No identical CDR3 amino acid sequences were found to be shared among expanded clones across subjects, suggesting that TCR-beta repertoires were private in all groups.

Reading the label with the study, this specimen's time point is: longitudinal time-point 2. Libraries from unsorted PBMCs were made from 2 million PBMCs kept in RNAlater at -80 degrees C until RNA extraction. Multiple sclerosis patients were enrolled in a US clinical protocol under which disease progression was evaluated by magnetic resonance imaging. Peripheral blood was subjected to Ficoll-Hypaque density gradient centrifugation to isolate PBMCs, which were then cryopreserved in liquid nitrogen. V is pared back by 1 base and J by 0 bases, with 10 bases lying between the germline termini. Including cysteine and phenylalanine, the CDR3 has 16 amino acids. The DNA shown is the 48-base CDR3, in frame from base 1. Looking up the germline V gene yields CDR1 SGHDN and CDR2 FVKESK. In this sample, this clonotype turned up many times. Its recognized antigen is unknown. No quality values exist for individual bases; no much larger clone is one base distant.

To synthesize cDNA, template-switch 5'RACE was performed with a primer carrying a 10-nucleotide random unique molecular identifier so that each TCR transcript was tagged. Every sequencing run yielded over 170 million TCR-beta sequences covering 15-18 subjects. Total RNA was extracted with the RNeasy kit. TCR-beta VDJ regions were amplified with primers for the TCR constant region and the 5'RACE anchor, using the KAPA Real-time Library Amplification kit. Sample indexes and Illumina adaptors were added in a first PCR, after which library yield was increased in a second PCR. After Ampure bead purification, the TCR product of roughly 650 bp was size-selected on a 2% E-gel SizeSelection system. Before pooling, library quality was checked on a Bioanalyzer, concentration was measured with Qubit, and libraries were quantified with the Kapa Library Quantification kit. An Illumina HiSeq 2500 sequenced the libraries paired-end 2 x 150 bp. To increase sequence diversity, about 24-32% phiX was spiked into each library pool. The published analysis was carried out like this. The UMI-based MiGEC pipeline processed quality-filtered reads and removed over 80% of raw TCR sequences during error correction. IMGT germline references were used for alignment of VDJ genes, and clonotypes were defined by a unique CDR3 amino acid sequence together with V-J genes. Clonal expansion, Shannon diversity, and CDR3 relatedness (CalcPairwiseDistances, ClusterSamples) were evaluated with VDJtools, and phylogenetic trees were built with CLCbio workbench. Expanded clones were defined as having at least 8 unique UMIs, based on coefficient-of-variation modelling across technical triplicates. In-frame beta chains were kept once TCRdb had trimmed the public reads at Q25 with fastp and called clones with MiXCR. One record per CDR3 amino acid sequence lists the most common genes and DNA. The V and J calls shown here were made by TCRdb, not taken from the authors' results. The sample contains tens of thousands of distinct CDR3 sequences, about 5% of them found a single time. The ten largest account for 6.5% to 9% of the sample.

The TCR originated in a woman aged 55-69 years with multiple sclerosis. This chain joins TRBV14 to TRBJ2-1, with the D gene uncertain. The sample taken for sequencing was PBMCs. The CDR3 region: CASSQGYSSSYNEQFF. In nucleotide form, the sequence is TGTGCCAGCAGCCAAGGGTACTCGAGCTCCTACAATGAGCAGTTCTTC.